The 11 T cell receptor beta chains given below trace back to one sample, sequenced in a study of T-cell memory formation after mild COVID-19. TCRdb used MiXCR to reprocess the 5' RACE reads, holding one entry per CDR3 protein. The sample lists a few hundred thousand distinct CDR3 sequences, over 15% occurring once. The sample comprised PBMCs or a T cell subset sorted from them (not recorded which). Every receptor here comes from a man between 18 and 29 years old who had mild COVID-19 (a few samples of this study predate the infection). Cell type and time point are not known.

Comments on this clonotype: Compared with germline, one end of the junction differs, possibly owing to a read error. The chain couples TRBV7-7 to TRBJ2-5, with 9 positions matching TRBD1. There are 15 residues in the CDR3. Germline loops: CDR1 SSHAT, CDR2 FNYEAQ (reference sequence). In nucleotides, the CDR3 is TGTGCTAGCAGCCCGACGACAGGGGGCCAAGAGACCCAGTACTTC. Amino acids: CASSPTTGGQETQYF.

This rearrangement joins TRBV27 to TRBJ1-5, with 9 bases identical to TRBD1. The V and J ends lost 5 bases and 6 bases, in that order; junction bases with no gene match: 11. The CDR3 runs 16 residues. Germline-derived CDR1 and CDR2 are MNHEY and SMNVEV (reference sequence). This CDR3 reads CASSPLGTGSGQPQHF. CDR3 sequence (DNA): TGTGCCAGCAGTCCCCTCGGGACAGGGTCCGGTCAGCCCCAGCATTTT.

This clonotype was detected only a few times. At one boundary the junction diverges from the germline segment, which might be a read error. This rearrangement joins TRBV7-7 to TRBJ2-5, with 8 nucleotides matching TRBD1. Per germline, CDR1 SSHAT and CDR2 FNYEAQ (reference sequence). The CDR3 is made up of 14 amino acids. CDR3 region: CASSTTGGEKTQYF. DNA of the CDR3: TGTGCTAGCAGCACCACAGGGGGTGAGAAGACCCAGTACTTC.

This clonotype turned up a few times. The chain has TRBV20-1 and TRBJ2-7; TRBD2 aligns across 8 bases. CDR3 length equals 13 residues. The trim removed 3 bases at V and 4 bases at J, leaving 5 bases unmatched. Germline CDR1 and CDR2: DFQATT and SNEGSKA (reference sequence). The CDR3 here is CSARRGAAYEQYF. The CDR3 bases are TGCAGTGCTAGGCGGGGGGCGGCGTACGAGCAGTACTTC.

The gene calls are TRBV20-1 and TRBJ2-2; TRBD1 aligns across 12 bases. This CDR3 contains 15 residues. The V segment lost 1 base and the J segment 6 bases; nucleotides outside the gene matches: 3. Germline lookup yields CDR1 DFQATT and CDR2 SNEGSKA (reference sequence). CDR3 region: CSARARDRGPGELFF. The CDR3 DNA is TGCAGTGCTAGAGCCCGGGACAGGGGGCCCGGGGAGCTGTTTTTT.

The CDR3 reads CASSLSWGRTDTQYF. The CDR3 nucleotides read TGTGCCAGCAGTTTATCGTGGGGACGGACAGATACGCAGTATTTT. The rearrangement links TRBV27 to TRBJ2-3; D assignment may be TRBD1 or TRBD2 (5 bases each). Germline V gives CDR1 MNHEY, CDR2 SMNVEV (reference sequence). The CDR3 is 15 amino acids. V lost 0 bases and J 3 bases, leaving 10 bases between the germline ends.

The chain employs TRBV4-1 and TRBJ1-3; D gene uncertain. The V gene lost 4 bases and the J gene lost 4 bases, with 5 bases spanning the gap. The length of the CDR3 is 12 residues. From germline, CDR1 is MGHRA and CDR2 YSYEKL. The CDR3 sequence is CASSRTGNTIYF. CDR3 bases: TGCGCCAGCAGCCGAACGGGAAACACCATATATTTT.

The gene calls are TRBV9 and TRBJ2-7, with TRBD1 as a possible D gene (6 bases). V dropped 9 bases and J dropped 2 bases, with 15 bases sitting between them. The CDR3 is 13 residues long. The germline gives CDR1 SGDLS, CDR2 YYNGEE. The CDR3 DNA reads as TGTGCCACCAGGACAGATCCGCCCTACGAGCAGTACGTC. Translation: CATRTDPPYEQYV.

J is TRBJ2-7 and V is TRBV20-1; D gene ambiguous. Germline lookup yields CDR1 DFQATT and CDR2 SNEGSKA (reference sequence). V was shortened by 0 bases and J by 3 bases, with 12 bases between the two germline ends. The CDR3 extends over 14 amino acids. The CDR3 bases are TGCAGTGCTAGAGAGGACGTCTCGAGCTACGAGCAGTACTTC. This translates into CSAREDVSSYEQYF.

In this sample, this clonotype turned up a few times. This CDR3 is CASSLGTVTYEQYF. The DNA for the CDR3 is TGTGCCAGCAGCTTAGGGACGGTCACCTACGAGCAGTACTTC. The chain couples TRBV7-9 to TRBJ2-7; D is ambiguous. Trimming took off 1 base at V and 2 bases at J, with 9 bases between the two ends. Germline CDR1 and CDR2: SEHNR and FQNEAQ (reference sequence). This CDR3 comprises 14 residues.

This clonotype was found a few times. This chain connects TRBV27 to TRBJ1-4, with 8 positions matching TRBD1. Germline V lookup: CDR1 MNHEY, CDR2 SMNVEV (reference sequence). The CDR3 has 17 residues. V lost 5 bases and J lost 0; bases outside the gene matches: 8. CDR3 loop: CASSPPRQGSTNEKLFF. The DNA for the CDR3 is TGTGCCAGCAGTCCACCCCGACAGGGGTCAACTAATGAAAAACTGTTTTTT.